Sequencing of this T cell receptor beta chain was carried out in a study of blood T cells in healthy people across ages (dated by TCRdb to the mid-2010s). Regarding the complete study: In model experiments, template switching captured about one uniquely barcoded TCR beta cDNA molecule for every two T cells. Donors were grouped into four age groups: young (average roughly 16 years), middle-aged (less than 40), aged (over 55) and long-lived (approximately 75). Donors of different ages were randomly distributed across sequencing lanes to avoid experimental bias. Age-related changes in TCR beta repertoire diversity were measured in the study by deep sequencing normalized with unique cDNA molecular identifiers. Using the same blood draw, the study looked at two additional independent replicas of 1 million unique cDNA reads for two donors, one aged 18 to 30 and the other aged 80 or older. Broader findings and caveats from the paper: Compared with the aged group, more naive CD4+ T cells, fewer expanded clones and increased TCR diversity were shown by the long-lived group, suggesting age selection. Estimates of total diversity based on one million sequenced T cells were regarded as lower bounds and as underestimates. Because donor CMV infection status was unknown, age-related changes in expanded clonotypes were potentially confounded. Since profiling was done on bulk unsorted PBMCs, naive and antigen-experienced compartments could not be conclusively compared. The percentage of naive T cells measured by flow cytometry correlated strongly with observed TCR beta diversity. As age increased, observed TCR beta diversity per million T cells dropped in a roughly linear way, and a significant reduction was already evident by age 40.

Counted from cysteine to phenylalanine, this CDR3 has 15 amino acids. The kept DNA is CDR3 alone, 45 bases in frame from the first base. As encoded in the germline V gene, CDR1 is SQVTM while CDR2 is ANQGSEA. The germline V and J ends show losses of 7 bases and 5 bases respectively, and no gene match explains 15 bases of the junction. To prepare the library, 5' RACE was applied. The sequencer was an Illumina HiSeq 2500. The second PCR ran for roughly 7 to 11 cycles and used a J-beta primer mix along with a sample-barcoded 5' primer. Each TCR beta cDNA molecule received a unique molecular identifier from a template-switch 5' adaptor carrying 12 random nucleotides. Each sample yielded at least 2.5 million CDR3-containing paired-end reads. All of the RNA was converted into first-strand cDNA using the Mint cDNA synthesis kit, with a TRBC-specific oligonucleotide serving as the primer. All cDNA was treated with uracil-DNA glycosylase and then went through a first 18-cycle PCR with the universal primers M1SS and BC2_uni_R. The published analysis was carried out like this. For normalization, 1 million high-quality reads were randomly selected from each sample, with every read carrying a distinct molecular identifier. Instead of being binned into consensus sequences, reads with shared molecular identifiers were discarded. MiTCR, with a Q25 quality threshold and the strictest error-elimination algorithm, was used for CDR3 identification, clonotype clustering and error correction. Lower-bound total TCR beta diversity was estimated with a nonparametric unseen species model using Euler transformation. TCRdb itself trimmed the public reads at Q25 with fastp, ran MiXCR and retained productive beta chains. Identical CDR3 protein sequences are pooled into one entry, listed with their most common genes and DNA. These V and J calls are TCRdb output, not the study's own analysis. This sample comprises about 1,600,000 distinct CDR3 sequences, 42% of them detected only once. 7.9% of the sample goes to the ten largest clones.

There are a few counts of this clonotype. Its recognized antigen is unknown. There are no base qualities to consult, and no much larger clone falls within one base. Systemically healthy Caucasian individuals from Russia, about 38 in total and aged roughly 6 to 100 years, were included as donors. Around 10 milliliters of peripheral blood were drawn from each donor into EDTA-treated Vacutainer tubes. Ficoll-Paque density-gradient centrifugation was used to isolate PBMCs, with at least 7 million obtained per sample. Total RNA was extracted from PBMCs with Trizol reagent, with at least 5 micrograms obtained per sample. For every donor, an aliquot of PBMCs went through flow cytometry to measure the percentages of naive CD45RAhigh/CD27high T cells.

This sequence originates from a woman aged 18-29 years in good health. Sequencing was done on a sample of blood. The chain is encoded by TRBV29-1 joined to TRBJ2-3, with 7 central nucleotides matching TRBD1. CDR3 protein: CSAKGGAMFGDTQYF. The DNA is TGCAGCGCCAAAGGGGGCGCGATGTTTGGAGATACGCAGTATTTT.